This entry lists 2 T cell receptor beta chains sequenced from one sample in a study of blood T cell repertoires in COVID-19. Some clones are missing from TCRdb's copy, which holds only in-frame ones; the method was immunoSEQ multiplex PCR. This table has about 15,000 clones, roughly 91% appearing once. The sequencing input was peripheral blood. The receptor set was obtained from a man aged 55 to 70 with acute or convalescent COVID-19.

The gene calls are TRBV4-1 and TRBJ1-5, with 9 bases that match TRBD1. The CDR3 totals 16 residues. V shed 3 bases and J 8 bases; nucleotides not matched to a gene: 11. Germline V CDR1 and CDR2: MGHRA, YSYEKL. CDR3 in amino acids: CASSQLNRGRMEPQHF. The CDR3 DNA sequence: TGCGCCAGCAGCCAGCTTAACAGGGGGCGCATGGAGCCCCAGCATTTT.

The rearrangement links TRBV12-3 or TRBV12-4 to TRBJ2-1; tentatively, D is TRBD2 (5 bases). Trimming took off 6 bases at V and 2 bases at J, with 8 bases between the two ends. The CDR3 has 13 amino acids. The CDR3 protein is CASRTGTYNEQFF. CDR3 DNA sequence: TGTGCCAGCAGGACCGGGACCTACAATGAGCAGTTCTTC.